This TCR beta chain derives from a study of blood T cells in healthy people across ages (dated by TCRdb to the mid-2010s). Describing the broader study: In model experiments, template switching captured about one uniquely barcoded TCR beta cDNA molecule for every two T cells. Using deep sequencing normalized with unique cDNA molecular identifiers, the study measured how TCR beta repertoire diversity changes with age. The donors were divided into four age groups: young (average about 15 years), middle-aged (about 39), aged (approximately 59) and long-lived (approximately 74). Donors of different ages were randomly distributed across sequencing lanes to avoid experimental bias. Two additional independent replicas of 1 million unique cDNA reads from the same blood draw were analyzed for two donors (one aged 18 to 30 and one aged 80 or older). Points the paper makes about the study in general: There was a strong correlation between observed TCR beta diversity and the percentage of naive T cells measured by flow cytometry. Conclusive comparison of naive and antigen-experienced compartments was prevented by the profiling of bulk unsorted PBMCs. The long-lived group showed more naive CD4+ T cells, fewer expanded clones and increased TCR diversity than the aged group, suggesting age selection. Total diversity estimates from one million sequenced T cells were considered lower bounds and underestimates. Observed TCR beta diversity per million T cells fell roughly linearly with age, and a significant reduction was already apparent by age around 40. Because the CMV infection status of the donors was unknown, age-related changes in expanded clonotypes may potentially have been confounded.

Donors were around 37 systemically healthy Caucasian individuals from Russia aged roughly 6 to 90 years. Each donor gave ten milliliters of peripheral blood, collected into EDTA-treated Vacutainer tubes. PBMCs were isolated by Ficoll-Paque density-gradient centrifugation, with at least 6.5 million obtained per sample. Trizol reagent was used to extract total RNA from the PBMCs, yielding at least 5.5 micrograms per sample. The percentages of naive CD45RAhigh/CD27high T cells were determined by flow cytometry on a PBMC aliquot from every donor. Concerning this clonotype: The antigen this receptor binds is unknown. There are no base qualities to consult, and no much larger clone falls within one base.

The library was made by 5' RACE. TCRdb lists the instrument as Illumina HiSeq 2500. The second PCR ran for about 7 to 11 cycles and used a J-beta primer mix along with a sample-barcoded 5' primer. A unique molecular identifier was introduced onto each TCR beta cDNA molecule by a template-switch 5' adaptor carrying 12 random nucleotides. At least 3 million CDR3-containing paired-end reads were obtained from each sample. All of the RNA was converted into first-strand cDNA using the Mint cDNA synthesis kit, with a TRBC-specific oligonucleotide serving as the primer. Following uracil-DNA glycosylase treatment, a first 18-cycle PCR with universal primers M1SS and BC2_uni_R was performed on all cDNA. The study's own analysis went as follows. For normalization, 1 million high-quality reads, each with a distinct molecular identifier, were randomly selected from each sample. Reads sharing molecular identifiers were discarded rather than binned into consensus sequences. MiTCR, set to a Q25 quality threshold and the strictest error-elimination algorithm, was used for CDR3 identification, clonotype clustering and error correction. A nonparametric unseen species model with Euler transformation was used to estimate lower-bound total TCR beta diversity. The public reads were reanalyzed by TCRdb: fastp trimming at Q25, MiXCR alignment, in-frame beta chains only. Every entry covers one CDR3 protein and lists the most common genes and DNA from its rows. TCRdb, not the original authors, processed these V and J calls. The sample contains 1.6 million or so distinct CDR3 sequences, around 36% of them found a single time. 10% to 12% of the sample is held by the ten biggest clonotypes.

Including cysteine and phenylalanine, the CDR3 has 14 amino acids. Just the 42-base CDR3 DNA is kept, in frame starting at base 1. The sequenced sample consisted of blood. This chain is built from TRBV21-1 and TRBJ2-5; the D call TRBD1 from the table was never checked on the DNA. TRBV21-1 is an annotated pseudogene. The clonotype originates from a woman in her 30s in good health. The nucleotide sequence reads as follows: TGTGCCAGCCACAATTTAGCAGGGGAAGAGACCCAGTACTTC. This is translated as CASHNLAGEETQYF.